Sequencing of this T cell receptor (beta chain) was carried out in a study of blood T cell repertoires in COVID-19. Study summary: PBMCs, B-cell-depleted T cells, or T cells provided the cDNA or gDNA that made up the material.

With 1 base removed from V and 4 bases from J, the gap between germline ends came to 5 bases. CDR3 length: 13 residues. Germline V gene lookup returns CDR1 SGHTA and CDR2 FQGNSA. The repertoire was sequenced with immunoSEQ multiplex PCR; TCRdb's copy has only in-frame clones and lacks some. This table has 200,000 or so clones, around 83% appearing once. Sequenced sample: peripheral blood. The chain carries TRBV7-2 and TRBJ2-1; D not resolved. The clonotype originates from a woman in her 40s with acute or convalescent COVID-19. Written as DNA, the CDR3 is TGTGCCAGCAGCTTAGGAGCGTACAATGAGCAGTTCTTC. Protein: CASSLGAYNEQFF. The full variable domain, its missing parts supplied by reference TRBV7-2 and TRBJ2-1, is GAGVSQSPSNKVTEKGKDVELRCDPISGHTALYWYRQSLGQGLEFLIYFQGNSAPDKSGLPSDRFSAERTGGSVSTLTIQRTQQEDSAVYLCASSLGAYNEQFFGPGTRLTVL.